The 8 T cell receptor beta chains reported below all come from one sample, sequenced in a study of human T cells and chemical hapten exposure. Time point here: patch test 3, about 24 weeks after DPC sensitization. Treatment noted: therapeutic diphenylcyclopropenone sensitization with weekly scalp DPC. TCRdb re-called the RACE reads through MiXCR, storing one row per CDR3 protein. The sample lists roughly 200,000 distinct CDR3 sequences, 24% occurring once. The source was whole blood, collected in connection with sensitization to the hapten diphenylcyclopropenone (DPC). Receptor source: a woman aged 35 to 49 with alopecia areata. Some clones in this sample may be carry-over from other donors' samples.

This clonotype has more than one count but fewer than ten. This chain uses TRBV20-1 with TRBJ2-5; 9 positions match TRBD2. CDR1 and CDR2 (germline): DFQATT, SNEGSKA (reference sequence). The CDR3 spans 16 residues. J gave up 4 bases and V 3 bases, and 12 bases lay outside the gene matches. The CDR3 region is CSASWREGLIGETQYF. The CDR3 DNA is TGCAGTGCTAGCTGGCGGGAGGGCCTAATAGGAGAGACCCAGTACTTC.

V gene TRBV7-9 combines with J gene TRBJ2-3, with D hard to call. The CDR3 is 15 residues long. Germline V gene data show CDR1 as SEHNR and CDR2 as FQNEAQ (reference sequence). V was cut by 0 bases and J by 0 bases, with 7 bases left in between. CDR3 nucleotides: TGTGCCAGCAGCTTAGCCTCGACTAGCACAGATACGCAGTATTTT. Translation gives CASSLASTSTDTQYF.

This clonotype was seen a handful of times. No DNA is shown, since the ends of the CDR3 on it are uncertain; the CDR3 is the one TCRdb lists. CDR3 loop: CASSLVGSGSVVYF. This sequence joins TRBV7-2 and TRBJ2-4; whether TRBD2, the table's D call, matches the DNA was not checked. The length of the CDR3 is 14 amino acids, counting both ends. CDR1 and CDR2 (germline): SGHTA, FQGNSA.

A few counts support this clonotype. This rearrangement joins TRBV7-9 to TRBJ2-5; 7 bases fit TRBD1. The V gene's germline CDR1 is SEHNR and CDR2 FQNEAQ (reference sequence). The CDR3 spans 13 residues. Losses at the gene ends were 7 bases for V and 3 bases for J; bases not matched to a gene: 5. CDR3 protein: CASNPQGKETQYF. CDR3 in DNA: TGTGCCAGCAACCCACAGGGGAAAGAGACCCAGTACTTC.

This chain uses TRBV20-1 with TRBJ1-1; no firm D call. The CDR3 has 13 residues. From germline, CDR1 is DFQATT and CDR2 SNEGSKA (reference sequence). The ends were cut back, 1 base at V and 0 bases at J, with 6 bases in the middle. The CDR3 DNA follows: TGCAGTGCTAGAGGAGCCATGAACACTGAAGCTTTCTTT. Amino acids: CSARGAMNTEAFF.

The chain has TRBV2 and TRBJ2-3; no firm D call. Germline V gives CDR1 SNHLY, CDR2 FYNNEI. V lost 2 bases and J 3 bases, leaving 9 bases between the germline ends. The CDR3 covers 14 residues. The CDR3 loop is CASSELTRTDTQYF. In DNA form, the CDR3 reads TGTGCCAGCAGTGAATTGACACGGACAGATACGCAGTATTTT.

V usage is TRBV4-2 and J usage is TRBJ2-7, with D hard to call. There are 15 residues in the CDR3. Between the trimmed V and J ends, which lost 1 base and 5 bases, there was a span of 15 bases. Germline V gene sequence: CDR1 LGHNA, CDR2 YNFKEQ. The DNA of the CDR3 is TGTGCCAGCAGCCAAGGTATCCTAGGATTAGACGAGCAGTACTTC. Its protein product is CASSQGILGLDEQYF.

This chain connects TRBV29-1 to TRBJ2-3; D may match TRBD1 or TRBD2 (6 bases each). The CDR3 runs 14 residues. V lost 7 bases and J 6 bases, leaving 20 bases between the germline ends. Germline V lookup: CDR1 SQVTM, CDR2 ANQGSEA. CDR3 sequence (DNA): TGCAGCGCCGTAGTAGGGGGACGGGGGGATACGCAGTATTTT. Protein sequence: CSAVVGGRGDTQYF.